The 3 T cell receptor beta chains below come from one sample, sequenced in a study of blood T cells in healthy people across ages. Then a second PCR, running roughly 7 to 11 cycles, was carried out with a sample-barcoded 5' primer and a J-beta primer mix. TCRdb processed the 5' RACE reads anew with MiXCR; each CDR3 protein has one entry. This table holds roughly 1.7 million distinct CDR3 sequences, approximately 32% found once. The sample consisted of blood. These receptors came from a woman aged 25-40 years in good health.

In this sample, this clonotype turned up many times. This rearrangement joins TRBV12-3 or TRBV12-4 to TRBJ2-3; either TRBD1 or TRBD2 may supply D (5 bases each). The V and J ends lost 5 bases and 2 bases respectively, with 14 bases between them. CDR3 size: 15 residues. The DNA for the CDR3 is TGTGCCAGCAGTCTCGGGACCTCAACCACAGATACGCAGTATTTT. Protein product: CASSLGTSTTDTQYF.

The table lists this clonotype with a few counts. The V gene is TRBV21-1, the J gene TRBJ2-3; the D call of TRBD2 is as the table states it, not checked on the DNA. TRBV21-1 is flagged as a pseudogene. The CDR3 length is 18 residues. The CDR3 DNA follows: TGTGCCAGCAGCTCCCCAGGGACCTCTTCGTCTGAAGTGGATACGCAGTATTTT. Translated: CASSSPGTSSSEVDTQYF.

This clonotype has a handful of counts. This chain joins TRBV5-1 and TRBJ2-3; D is perhaps TRBD2 (6 bases). The CDR3 is made up of 17 amino acids. V lost 4 bases and J 3 bases, leaving 21 bases between the germline ends. Germline V gives CDR1 SGHRS, CDR2 YFSETQ. The CDR3: CASSRPSGGKGTDTQYF. The CDR3 DNA reads TGCGCCAGCAGCCGACCGAGCGGCGGGAAAGGGACAGATACGCAGTATTTT.